These 4 T cell receptor beta chains originate from one sample sequenced in a study of Graves' ophthalmopathy and Graves' hyperthyroidism. TCR beta CDR3 regions were amplified from RNA transcripts. First-round RT-PCR with HTBI primers preceded a second-round multiplex PCR. TCRdb independently ran MiXCR on the multiplex PCR reads; one entry per CDR3 protein. The data contain approximately 700,000 distinct CDR3 sequences, about 38% of them singletons. Sequencing used peripheral blood. These receptor sequences come from an adult man with Graves' ophthalmopathy.

J is TRBJ1-5 and V is TRBV2, with D unclear. V was cut by 8 bases and J by 11 bases, with 13 bases left in between. Germline-derived CDR1 and CDR2 are SNHLY and FYNNEI. The CDR3 is made up of 11 amino acids. This CDR3 is CASGRQETQHF. DNA of the CDR3: TGTGCCAGCGGACGGCAAGAGACCCAGCATTTT.

This clonotype was seen many times. V is TRBV10-3 and J is TRBJ1-2, with D perhaps TRBD1 (5 bases). The CDR3 totals 14 residues. V shed 6 bases and J shed 8 bases, with 19 bases lying between them. CDR1 and CDR2 from the germline V gene are ENHRY and SYGVKD. CDR3 in DNA: TGTGCCATCAGCGGGGGGACCCGACTTATAGGCTACACCTTC. Amino acids: CAISGGTRLIGYTF.

Ten or more counts support this clonotype. The V and J genes are TRBV20-1 and TRBJ1-2, with D perhaps TRBD1 (6 bases). V lost 4 bases and J 5 bases, leaving 20 bases between the germline ends. Germline CDR1 is DFQATT and CDR2 is SNEGSKA (reference sequence). The CDR3 loop spans 15 amino acids. The CDR3 DNA reads as TGCAGTGCTACCCGACAGGCTAGCCGACCTTATGGCTACACCTTC. Residues: CSATRQASRPYGYTF.

This clonotype was observed once. This clone may be a read error of a much larger clone one base away. The CDR3, as DNA: TGTGCCAGCAGTCCGGGGGGGGGCTCGTATGGCTACACCTTC. Its translation is CASSPGGGSYGYTF. The gene calls are TRBV12-3 or TRBV12-4 and TRBJ1-2, with D possibly TRBD1 on 6 matching bases. The CDR3 has 14 residues. V gave up 5 bases and J gave up 5 bases, with 15 bases separating them.